This is a list of T cell receptor beta chains from one sample in a study of cytomegalovirus exposure and HLA in healthy donors. Produced via immunoSEQ multiplex PCR; TCRdb's table is partial and in-frame only. Here the sample spans about 80,000 clones, 70% to 80% being singletons. Sequencing was carried out using PBMCs. These receptors all stem from a human donor in good health. CDR3s include the opening cysteine and the closing phenylalanine or tryptophan. The order of the fields is V gene, CDR3 protein.

TRBV4-2	CASSQSSGTSGLQETQYF
TRBV19	CASTLRVGYGYTF
TRBV19	CASRNRGPYNEQFF
TRBV11-1	CASSLEPTLNTEAFF
TRBV2	CASRPPGREAFF
TRBV13	CASSLALAGGRNEQFF
TRBV6-5	CASSYQGANGYTF
TRBV5-1	CASSLAHRINYGYTF
TRBV6-6	CASLRDYSQYF
TRBV10-3	CAIRGTEVRCQPQHF
TRBV4-3	CASSQDGGVYETQYF
TRBV2	CASSRGQGVQPQHF
TRBV6-6	CASSHEQGTKAEAFF
TRBV19	CASRRLSGETQYF
TRBV15	CATSRDTSGGYEQYF
TRBV12-5	CASGFILRGGETNEKLFF
TRBV9	CASSVGGGGGSYEQYF
TRBV13	CASSLRRTRSSYEQYF
TRBV30	CAWSAAGGQDTQYF
TRBV10-2	CASGAGNTGELFF
TRBV21-1	CASSPRTIQGAHQPQHF
TRBV2	CASSEYPGETQYF
TRBV2	CASNRQGGSEKLFF
TRBV7-9	CASRRTGEAFF
TRBV19	CASAKDSGRYEQYF
TRBV2	CASSTIAGGGRDTQYF
TRBV4-1	CASSFRTGSGNTIYF
TRBV18	CASSPRQGYVGEKLFF
TRBV6-5	CASIKQGDSETQYF
TRBV2	CASRREGNQPQHF
TRBV27	CASRGDSGGYTF
TRBV27	CASSLQTGAEAFF
TRBV19	CASSMGQTWTNEKLFF
TRBV5-1	CASSLGRGNNEKLFF
TRBV14	CASSLGTGTTDTQYF
TRBV6-5	CASSQGRNTEAFF
TRBV2	CASNIDRVGGYTF
TRBV2	CASSEAGAGEQYF
TRBV19	CASSMGGGGTQYF
TRBV4-1	CASSHRASSNQPQHF
TRBV2	CASKTGTNTGELFF
TRBV18	CASSDQEAAGVISYGYTF
TRBV15	CATSRDRSSGGDTQYF
TRBV5-1	CASSLGRRETQYF
TRBV15	CATSRDLGGSPGYTF
TRBV7-9	CASSAGPGSNQPQHF
TRBV5-4	CASSSPLIGEQFF